These 16 T cell receptor beta chains were all obtained from the same sample, sequenced in a study of blood T cell repertoires in COVID-19. Assay used: immunoSEQ multiplex PCR; TCRdb lists only in-frame clones, some missing. The top ten clones hold around 5.8% of a sample with approximately 84,000 clones, about 80% of them seen once. Sequenced input: peripheral blood. These receptors all come from a man aged 45-65 years with active or convalescent COVID-19.

This clone has a handful of counts. The chain uses TRBV6-5 and TRBJ1-6; weak D call: TRBD1 (5 bases). The V end lost 6 bases, the J end lost 7 bases, and 13 bases lay between the germline ends. In germline, CDR1 is MNHEY, CDR2 SVGAGI. The CDR3 has 14 residues. The CDR3 coding sequence is TGTGCCAGCAGATCAGGGTCCCCGAATTCACCCCTCCACTTT. It codes for CASRSGSPNSPLHF.

The chain uses TRBV27 and TRBJ1-3; D not certain. Germline V gene sequence: CDR1 MNHEY, CDR2 SMNVEV (reference sequence). CDR3 size: 13 residues. Trimming shortened V by 7 bases and J by 0 bases, and 7 bases separated the two germline ends. The CDR3: CASKRTSGNTIYF. As DNA, the CDR3 is TGTGCCAGCAAGCGCACCTCTGGAAACACCATATATTTT.

The chain uses TRBV7-3 and TRBJ2-5, with 10 bases aligning to TRBD1. The V gene end was trimmed by 5 bases and the J gene end by 4 bases; junction bases not matched to a gene: 7. Germline CDR1 reads SGHTA; CDR2 reads FQGTGA. This CDR3 spans 15 amino acids. CDR3 in DNA: TGTGCCAGCAGCCCGAGACAGGGGGCCGGAGAGACCCAGTACTTC. Its protein product is CASSPRQGAGETQYF.

Only a few counts were recorded for this clone. The chain's CDR3 is CASSQGFKGGVGFGYTF. CDR3 coding DNA: TGTGCCAGCAGCCAAGGCTTCAAAGGGGGCGTAGGATTTGGCTACACCTTC. This rearrangement joins TRBV3-1 (or the pseudogene TRBV3-2) to TRBJ1-2, with 7 bases that match TRBD1. The CDR3 has 17 amino acids. Losses at the gene ends were 1 base for V and 7 bases for J; bases not matched to a gene: 15. Germline CDR1 and CDR2: LGHDT and YNNKEL (reference sequence).

The chain combines TRBV1 with TRBJ1-2; the D segment call TRBD1 is taken from the table without a DNA check. TRBV1 is deemed a pseudogene. This CDR3 region has 16 residues. Here the CDR3 reads CTSSRQPPSKRGGYTF. Here the CDR3 DNA reads TGCACCAGCAGCCGACAGCCCCCTTCCAAAAGGGGGGGCTACACCTTC.

There are many counts of this clone. The genes are TRBV5-8 and TRBJ2-1; the D gene is possibly TRBD2 (6 bases). Germline lookup yields CDR1 SGHTS and CDR2 YDEGEE. The V gene lost 4 bases and the J gene lost 1 base, with 15 bases spanning the gap. This CDR3 has 16 amino acids. The CDR3 DNA sequence: TGTGCCAGCAGCCCTTACTCCGGGGGTTCCTACAATGAGCAGTTCTTC. The encoded protein is CASSPYSGGSYNEQFF.

The chain is built from TRBV18 and TRBJ1-2; possibly TRBD1 for D (6 bases). The germline V gene encodes CDR1 KGHSH and CDR2 LQKENI. This CDR3 comprises 12 residues. Between the trimmed V and J ends, which lost 5 bases and 5 bases, there was a span of 9 bases. Written as DNA, the CDR3 is TGTGCCAGCTCATTACAGGGTTATGGCTACACCTTC. This sequence encodes CASSLQGYGYTF.

The rearrangement links TRBV19 to TRBJ1-2; 8 bases are shared with TRBD1. This CDR3 is built from 14 residues. Looked up from germline, CDR1 is LNHDA and CDR2 is SQIVND (reference sequence). V trimming: 5 bases; J trimming: 3 bases; junction bases outside the gene matches: 5. The CDR3 spells CASSPGQGDYGYTF. The CDR3 nucleotides read TGTGCCAGTAGTCCTGGACAGGGCGACTATGGCTACACCTTC.

J is TRBJ2-3 and V is TRBV21-1; the table names TRBD2, a call not compared with the DNA. TRBV21-1 is a pseudogene segment. The CDR3 consists of 14 residues. The CDR3 is CAPERGPSTDTQYF. Written as DNA, the CDR3 is TGTGCCCCCGAGCGGGGGCCTAGCACAGATACGCAGTATTTT.

The chain links TRBV29-1 to TRBJ2-3; 10 bases map to TRBD2. V lost 0 bases to trimming and J lost 1 base; unmatched junction nucleotides: 10. The CDR3 length is 18 residues. Germline values: CDR1 SQVTM, CDR2 ANQGSEA. The CDR3 reads CSVEDRIPAGGGTDTQYF. The CDR3 region has the DNA TGCAGCGTTGAAGATCGAATTCCAGCGGGGGGGGGCACAGATACGCAGTATTTT.

This sequence joins TRBV24-1 and TRBJ2-1, with D possibly TRBD1 on 6 matching bases. The germline gives CDR1 KGHDR, CDR2 SFDVKD. Trimming cost V 9 bases and J 3 bases, with 14 bases left between them. This CDR3 is built from 14 residues. The CDR3 DNA reads as TGTGCCACCCGGGACACGCAAAACTACAATGAGCAGTTCTTC. Protein sequence: CATRDTQNYNEQFF.

The genes are TRBV6-2 or TRBV6-3 and TRBJ1-4; tentative D call: TRBD1 (6 bases). Germline values: CDR1 MNHEY, CDR2 SVGEGT. Trimming left V 6 bases short and J 6 bases short, with 11 bases between. This CDR3 is built from 13 residues. For the CDR3, the DNA is TGTGCCAGCAGCGACAGGAGTGATGAAAAACTGTTTTTT. Amino acids: CASSDRSDEKLFF.

The chain uses TRBV28 and TRBJ2-2, with D maybe TRBD1 (6 bases). Trimming cost V 0 bases and J 4 bases, with 9 bases left between them. The germline V gene has CDR1 MDHEN and CDR2 SYDVKM. This CDR3 is 15 amino acids long. CDR3 nucleotide sequence: TGTGCCAGCAGTTTATGGGGGGCGGGCACCGGGGAGCTGTTTTTT. Translated, it gives CASSLWGAGTGELFF.

This chain connects TRBV6-5 to TRBJ1-2; D may be TRBD1 (5 bases). The CDR3 is 13 residues long. Per the germline V gene, CDR1 is MNHEY and CDR2 is SVGAGI. The germline V and J ends were trimmed by 8 bases and 2 bases, with 12 bases remaining between them. The CDR3 DNA reads as TGTGCCAGCGCCCGGCGACAGAACTATGGCTACACCTTC. Its protein product is CASARRQNYGYTF.

The CDR3 DNA is TGTGCCAGCGGCCCTGGGACAGGACTCAATCAGCCCCAGCATTTT. This encodes CASGPGTGLNQPQHF. V usage is TRBV2 and J usage is TRBJ1-5; 8 positions match TRBD1. The CDR3 runs 15 residues. Germline V lookup: CDR1 SNHLY, CDR2 FYNNEI. V trimming: 8 bases; J trimming: 3 bases; junction bases outside the gene matches: 9.

This clone appeared a single time. This sequence joins TRBV2 and TRBJ1-2; D might be TRBD1 (5 bases). Germline V gene sequence: CDR1 SNHLY, CDR2 FYNNEI. Between the trimmed V and J ends, which lost 6 bases and 1 base, there was a span of 9 bases. The CDR3 loop spans 13 amino acids. Here the CDR3 reads CASSGDFNYGYTF. For the CDR3, the DNA is TGTGCCAGCAGCGGGGACTTTAACTATGGCTACACCTTC.